The next 2 T cell receptor beta chains were all read from a single sample in a study of T-cell reconstitution after alpha-beta-depleted transplantation in children. A TCRbeta library incorporating unique molecular identifiers was prepared. A single record per CDR3 protein comes from TCRdb applying MiXCR to the PCR reads. There are about 440,000 distinct CDR3 sequences in the sample; over 40% occur only once, and roughly 27% lies in the top ten. The material sequenced was PBMCs, taken before TCRalphabeta/CD19-depleted stem cell transplant. The receptors come from a girl under 10 years old with aplastic anemia, due to receive a stem cell transplant.

The genes are TRBV5-1 and TRBJ2-3, with TRBD1 matching 10 bases. The CDR3 is 15 amino acids. Germline CDR1 SGHRS, CDR2 YFSETQ. With V trimmed by 0 bases and J by 6 bases, 4 bases remained unmatched. The CDR3 DNA sequence: TGCGCCAGCAGCTTGGGGGACAGGGGACGCGATACGCAGTATTTT. Protein: CASSLGDRGRDTQYF.

This clonotype was found many times. The rearrangement joins TRBV20-1 to TRBJ2-2, with D possibly being TRBD2 (6 bases). The V gene lost 1 base and the J gene lost 1 base, with 10 bases spanning the gap. This CDR3 region has 15 residues. Germline CDR1 reads DFQATT; CDR2 reads SNEGSKA (reference sequence). Here the CDR3 reads CSARAGRGNTGELFF. In DNA form, the CDR3 reads TGCAGTGCTAGAGCTGGGCGGGGGAACACCGGGGAGCTGTTTTTT.